These 9 T cell receptor beta chains share one sample of origin, sequenced in a study of tumor and adjacent non-tumor tissue in lung cancer. RNA was extracted from bulk tissue without any cell sorting. The library came from three nested PCR rounds adapted from ARM-PCR protocols. TCRdb re-analysed the multiplex PCR reads in MiXCR, keeping a single row per CDR3 protein. This sample has 120,000 or so distinct CDR3 sequences; nearly 85% occur once, and the top ten carry 20% to 25%. Sequenced material: lung tumor tissue. The receptors stem from a man aged 70-80 years with non-small cell lung cancer.

This clonotype was seen only once. Germline and junction disagree at one end, which may indicate a read error. For the CDR3, the DNA is TGCAGCAGCAGCTTGGTCAGTCCGGAGACCCAGTACTTC. Its protein product is CSSSLVSPETQYF. J is TRBJ2-5 and V is TRBV5-5; D not certain. Germline CDR1 SGHKS, CDR2 YYEKEE (reference sequence). This CDR3 contains 13 residues. Using reference TRBV5-5 and TRBJ2-5 for the parts outside the CDR3, the full variable domain is DAGVTQSPTHLIKTRGQQVTLRCSPISGHKSVSWYQQVLGQGPQFIFQYYEKEERGRGNFPDRFSARQFPNYSSELNVNALLLGDSALYLCSSSLVSPETQYFGPGTRLLVL.

The chain joins TRBV6-5 to TRBJ2-1; D not certain. This CDR3 is 13 amino acids long. Germline CDR1 is MNHEY and CDR2 is SVGAGI. The DNA of the CDR3 is TGTGTCAGTAGAATGGGATCCTACAATGAGCAGTTCTTC. Residues: CVSRMGSYNEQFF.

On this clonotype itself: It is likely a read error, because the conserved phenylalanine at the end of the CDR3 is missing. No DNA is shown, since the ends of the CDR3 on it are uncertain; the CDR3 is the one TCRdb lists. The chain employs TRBV6-6 and TRBJ1-3; the table's D call, TRBD1, has no DNA check behind it. Termini included, the CDR3 measures 15 amino acids. Germline V lookup: CDR1 MNHNY, CDR2 SVGAGI (reference sequence). The CDR3 here is CASSYPGRGQSSVYL.

This clonotype came up once. The chain carries TRBV12-3 or TRBV12-4 and TRBJ2-2; TRBD2 matches 10 bases. CDR3 length: 16 residues. The CDR3 DNA reads as TGTGTCAGGAGTTTTTCCTTGGGACTAGCGCCCGGGGAGCTGTTTTTT. The encoded protein is CVRSFSLGLAPGELFF.

This chain links TRBV29-1 with TRBJ2-2, with D possibly matching TRBD2 (6 bases). The CDR3 runs to 14 residues. Germline CDR1 reads SQVTM; CDR2 reads ANQGSEA. The CDR3 DNA sequence: TGCAACACTGACGTAGTGGGGGGCACCGGGGAGCTGTTTTTT. Translation: CNTDVVGGTGELFF.

This clonotype turned up a few times. DNA of the CDR3: TGTGCCAGCAGTCAACACTCCGGGACTGGCGGAAGAAGGACCCAGTACTTC. Its protein product is CASSQHSGTGGRRTQYF. This chain connects TRBV25-1 to TRBJ2-5; TRBD2 is a possible D gene (6 bases). V shed 5 bases and J shed 7 bases, with 26 bases lying between them. Germline values: CDR1 MGHDK, CDR2 SYGVNS. The CDR3 spans 17 residues.

This clonotype was found a few times. Here the CDR3 omits its conserved ending phenylalanine or tryptophan, so a read error is the likely source. V gene TRBV20-1 combines with J gene TRBJ2-7, with D perhaps assigned TRBD1 or TRBD2 (6 bases each). Germline-derived CDR1 and CDR2 are DFQATT and SNEGSKA (reference sequence). V was clipped by 3 bases and J by 2 bases, with 20 bases between them. The CDR3 sequence is 16 residues long. CDR3 residues: CSARNPPGGGTYEQYS. CDR3 DNA: TGCAGTGCTAGGAATCCGCCCGGGGGCGGTACCTACGAGCAGTACTCA.

On this clonotype itself: One end of the junction does not line up with germline, which may come from a read error. The chain employs TRBV6-1 and TRBJ2-3, with a possible D match to TRBD2 (6 bases). This CDR3 contains 15 residues. The germline V gene encodes CDR1 MNHNS and CDR2 SASEGT. The CDR3, as DNA: TGTGCCAACAGTATCACCCGGGGGAGCACAGATACGCAGTATTTT. This encodes CANSITRGSTDTQYF.

Concerning this clonotype: Germline is not matched at one junction end, which may reflect a read error. The rearrangement joins TRBV6-5 to TRBJ2-7, with unresolved D. The CDR3 loop spans 13 amino acids. CDR1 MNHEY and CDR2 SVGAGI come from the germline V gene. CDR3 DNA: TGTGCCAGCAGTTACAGGCTGACCTACAAGCAGTACTTC. Translation gives CASSYRLTYKQYF.